Shown below are 14 T cell receptor beta chains from a single sample sequenced in a study of T cells in Graves' hyperthyroidism and ophthalmopathy. Using RNA transcripts as the source, TCR beta CDR3 regions were amplified. First-round RT-PCR with HTBI primers amplified the TCR CDR3 region. TCRdb ran MiXCR on the multiplex PCR reads and lists one entry per CDR3 protein. The table records hundreds of thousands of distinct CDR3 sequences, 14% to 15% of them present only once. The sequenced sample consisted of blood. These receptor sequences come from a man aged 18 to 30 with Graves' ophthalmopathy.

This clonotype came up many times. The gene calls are TRBV18 and TRBJ1-1; D possibly corresponds to TRBD1 (5 bases). Germline CDR1 KGHSH, CDR2 LQKENI. The CDR3 consists of 16 residues. Trimming stripped 2 bases from V and 5 bases from J, with 18 bases between. This CDR3 reads CASSPIDSSVWTEAFF. For the CDR3, the DNA is TGTGCCAGCTCACCAATAGACAGTAGCGTTTGGACTGAAGCTTTCTTT.

The rearrangement links TRBV6-1 to TRBJ2-4; 7 bases map to TRBD1. CDR3 length: 16 residues. Germline CDR1 MNHNS, CDR2 SASEGT. V lost 5 bases, J lost 2 bases, and 9 bases stayed unmatched. The CDR3 here is CASSRGHTATKNIQYF. CDR3 nucleotide sequence: TGTGCCAGCAGTAGGGGGCACACGGCAACCAAAAACATTCAGTACTTC.

Many counts were recorded for this clonotype. The chain links TRBV13 to TRBJ2-1; 7 nucleotides line up with TRBD2. The CDR3 loop spans 16 amino acids. V shed 5 bases, J shed 1 base, and the junction held 8 bases outside the gene matches. Germline CDR1 is PRHDT and CDR2 is FYEKMQ (reference sequence). The CDR3 DNA follows: TGTGCCAGCAGCCCTTCGTGGGAGGGGTCCTACAATGAGCAGTTCTTC. It codes for CASSPSWEGSYNEQFF.

This clonotype was seen repeatedly, ten times or more. The gene calls are TRBV27 and TRBJ2-5; 14 bases line up with TRBD2. This CDR3 is built from 16 residues. V dropped 6 bases and J dropped 4; count of bases not matched to a gene: 7. Germline values: CDR1 MNHEY, CDR2 SMNVEV (reference sequence). CDR3 amino acids: CASSLLGLAGAETQYF. CDR3 sequence (DNA): TGTGCCAGCAGCCTTTTGGGACTAGCGGGAGCAGAGACCCAGTACTTC.

This clonotype was counted a few times. The V call is TRBV2, the J call TRBJ1-1; 10 bases map to TRBD1. Trimming at V came to 9 bases and at J to 1 base, leaving 5 bases not matched to a gene. This CDR3 region has 14 residues. CDR1 SNHLY and CDR2 FYNNEI come from the germline V gene. The CDR3 spells CARGQGNSNTEAFF. CDR3 nucleotide sequence: TGTGCCAGGGGACAGGGGAATTCGAACACTGAAGCTTTCTTT.

The chain employs TRBV5-1 and TRBJ1-1; 8 nucleotides line up with TRBD1. V trimming: 1 base; J trimming: 4 bases; junction bases outside the gene matches: 6. The CDR3 contains 15 residues. Germline assignment: CDR1 SGHRS and CDR2 YFSETQ. The CDR3 sequence: CASSLSVQGATEAFF. The CDR3 nucleotides read TGCGCCAGCAGCTTGAGCGTCCAGGGGGCCACTGAAGCTTTCTTT.

This clonotype has a count of ten or more. The V and J genes are TRBV20-1 and TRBJ1-2, with 7 bases aligning to TRBD1. There are 15 residues in the CDR3. Germline lookup yields CDR1 DFQATT and CDR2 SNEGSKA (reference sequence). The trim removed 4 bases at V and 0 bases at J, leaving 8 bases unmatched. CDR3 coding DNA: TGCAGTGCTACACTGGGACAGCCATCTAACTATGGCTACACCTTC. Translation gives CSATLGQPSNYGYTF.

Turning to this clonotype: The junction departs from germline at one end; a sequencing error may be responsible. The chain carries TRBV4-1 and TRBJ1-1; the D is unclear. CDR1 MGHRA and CDR2 YSYEKL come from the germline V gene. The CDR3 loop spans 13 amino acids. CDR3 protein: CANSQEGGTEAFF. The CDR3 DNA sequence: TGCGCCAACAGCCAAGAGGGAGGGACTGAAGCTTTCTTT.

This clonotype was picked up many times. V gene TRBV11-2 combines with J gene TRBJ2-2; unclear D gene. Trimming took 5 bases from V and 0 from J, leaving 16 bases between them. The CDR3 is 17 amino acids. Germline V CDR1 and CDR2: SGHAT, FQNNGV. CDR3 DNA sequence: TGTGCCAGCAGCCCCTCTCTCCGCGGATCGAACACCGGGGAGCTGTTTTTT. Translating gives CASSPSLRGSNTGELFF.

This clonotype was seen a handful of times. This chain connects TRBV7-9 to TRBJ2-3; D possibly corresponds to TRBD2 (6 bases). CDR1 and CDR2 (germline): SEHNR, FQNEAQ (reference sequence). This CDR3 region has 14 residues. The V and J ends lost 3 bases and 5 bases respectively, with 12 bases between them. The chain's CDR3 is CASSFSGAQDTQYF. In nucleotides, the CDR3 is TGTGCCAGCAGCTTTTCGGGAGCGCAAGATACGCAGTATTTT.

This clonotype was counted ten times or more. The V call is TRBV7-9, the J call TRBJ1-6, with TRBD1 identical over 11 bases. CDR3 size: 15 residues. Trimming took 5 bases from V and 6 from J; bases not matched to a gene: 3. Germline V CDR1 and CDR2: SEHNR, FQNEAQ (reference sequence). The chain's CDR3 is CASSRDRGFNSPLHF. CDR3 coding DNA: TGTGCCAGCAGCAGGGACAGGGGGTTTAATTCACCCCTCCACTTT.

The chain recombines TRBV6-1 with TRBJ2-2; D is uncertain. The ends were cut back, 2 bases at V and 6 bases at J, with 7 bases in the middle. The CDR3 has 13 residues. CDR1 and CDR2 from the germline V gene are MNHNS and SASEGT. The CDR3, as DNA: TGTGCCAGCAGTGAACTCTACTCCGGGGAGCTGTTTTTT. Its protein product is CASSELYSGELFF.

This clonotype showed up just a few times. V gene TRBV7-2 combines with J gene TRBJ2-1; D gene unclear. There are 13 residues in the CDR3. Trimming took 5 bases from V and 5 from J, leaving 10 bases between them. The V gene's germline CDR1 is SGHTA and CDR2 FQGNSA. CDR3 amino acids: CASSLRDDNEQFF. Written as DNA, the CDR3 is TGTGCCAGCAGCCTACGCGACGACAATGAGCAGTTCTTC.

Ten or more counts support this clonotype. J is TRBJ2-7 and V is TRBV3-1; TRBD2 aligns across 7 bases. Germline V CDR1 and CDR2: LGHDT, YNNKEL (reference sequence). The junction had 4 bases not matched to a gene; V was cut back by 8 bases and J by 3 bases. There are 12 residues in the CDR3. The DNA for the CDR3 is TGTGCCAGCGGTCAGCGGGACTACGAGCAGTACTTC. This encodes CASGQRDYEQYF.